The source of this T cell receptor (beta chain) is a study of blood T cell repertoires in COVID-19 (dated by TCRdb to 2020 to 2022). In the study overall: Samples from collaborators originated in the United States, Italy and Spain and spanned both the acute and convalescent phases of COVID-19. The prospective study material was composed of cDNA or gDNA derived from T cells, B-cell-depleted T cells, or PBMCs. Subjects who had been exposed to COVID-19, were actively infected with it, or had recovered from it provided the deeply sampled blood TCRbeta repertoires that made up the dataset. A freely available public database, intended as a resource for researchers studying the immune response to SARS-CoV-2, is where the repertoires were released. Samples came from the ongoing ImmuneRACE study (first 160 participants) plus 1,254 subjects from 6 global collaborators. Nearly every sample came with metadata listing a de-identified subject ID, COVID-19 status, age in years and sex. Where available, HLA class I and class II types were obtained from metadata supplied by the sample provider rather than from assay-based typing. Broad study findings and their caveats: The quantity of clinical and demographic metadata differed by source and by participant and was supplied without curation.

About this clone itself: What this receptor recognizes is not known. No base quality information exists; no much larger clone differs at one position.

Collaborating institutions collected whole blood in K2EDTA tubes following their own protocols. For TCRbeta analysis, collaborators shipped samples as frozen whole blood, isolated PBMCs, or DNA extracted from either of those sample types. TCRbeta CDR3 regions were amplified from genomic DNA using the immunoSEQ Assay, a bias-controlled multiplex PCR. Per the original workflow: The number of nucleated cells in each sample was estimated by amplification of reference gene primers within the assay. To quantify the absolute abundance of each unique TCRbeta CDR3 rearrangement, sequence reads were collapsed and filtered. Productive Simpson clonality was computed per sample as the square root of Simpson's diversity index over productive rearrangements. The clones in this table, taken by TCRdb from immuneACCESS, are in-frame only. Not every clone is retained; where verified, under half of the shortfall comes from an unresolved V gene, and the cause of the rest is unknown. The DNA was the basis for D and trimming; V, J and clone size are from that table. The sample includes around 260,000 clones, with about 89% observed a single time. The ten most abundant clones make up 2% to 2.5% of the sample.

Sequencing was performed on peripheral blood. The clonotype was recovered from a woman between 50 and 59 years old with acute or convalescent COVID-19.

The DNA sequence reads TGTGCCAGCAGCTTGACCAAACAGGGTTCTGCCGGCTACACCTTC. Its translation is CASSLTKQGSAGYTF. The receptor chain draws on TRBV5-4 and TRBJ1-2; the D gene is perhaps TRBD1, on 6 matching bases. Trimming takes 1 base from V and 8 bases from J, and the germline ends sit 18 bases apart. Including the terminal cysteine and phenylalanine, the CDR3 comprises 15 residues. Just CDR3 DNA is preserved here, 45 bases in frame from base 1. CDR1 SGHNT and CDR2 YYREEE were looked up in the germline V gene (reference sequence).